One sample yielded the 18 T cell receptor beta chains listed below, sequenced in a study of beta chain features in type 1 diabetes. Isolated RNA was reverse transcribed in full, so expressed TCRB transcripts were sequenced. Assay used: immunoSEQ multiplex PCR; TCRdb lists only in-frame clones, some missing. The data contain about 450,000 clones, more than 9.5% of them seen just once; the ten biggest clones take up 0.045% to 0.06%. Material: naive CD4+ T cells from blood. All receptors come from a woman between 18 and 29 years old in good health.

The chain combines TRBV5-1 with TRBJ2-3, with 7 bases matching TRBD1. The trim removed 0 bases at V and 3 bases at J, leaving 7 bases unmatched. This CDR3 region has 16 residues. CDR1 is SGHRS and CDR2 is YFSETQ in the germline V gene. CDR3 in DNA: TGCGCCAGCAGCTTGGCCGGGACCAGGGGGACAGATACGCAGTATTTT. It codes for CASSLAGTRGTDTQYF.

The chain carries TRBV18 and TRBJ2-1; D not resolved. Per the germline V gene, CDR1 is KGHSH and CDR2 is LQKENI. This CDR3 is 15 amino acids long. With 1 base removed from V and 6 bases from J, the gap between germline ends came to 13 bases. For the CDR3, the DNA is TGTGCCAGCTCACCACAAGCGTCGGTGGGCAATGAGCAGTTCTTC. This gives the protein CASSPQASVGNEQFF.

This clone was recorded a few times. CDR3 amino acids: CASTRTRRDYNEQFF. The CDR3 nucleotides read TGTGCCAGCACCCGGACCAGGCGGGACTACAATGAGCAGTTCTTC. The gene calls are TRBV2 and TRBJ2-1, with D possibly being TRBD2 (6 bases). V gave up 7 bases and J gave up 3 bases, with 16 bases separating them. Germline CDR1 SNHLY, CDR2 FYNNEI. The CDR3 totals 15 residues.

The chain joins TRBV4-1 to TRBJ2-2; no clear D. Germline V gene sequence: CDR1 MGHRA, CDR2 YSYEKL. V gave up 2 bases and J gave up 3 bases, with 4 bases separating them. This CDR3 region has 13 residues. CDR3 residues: CASSQMYTGELFF. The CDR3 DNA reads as TGCGCCAGCAGCCAAATGTACACCGGGGAGCTGTTTTTT.

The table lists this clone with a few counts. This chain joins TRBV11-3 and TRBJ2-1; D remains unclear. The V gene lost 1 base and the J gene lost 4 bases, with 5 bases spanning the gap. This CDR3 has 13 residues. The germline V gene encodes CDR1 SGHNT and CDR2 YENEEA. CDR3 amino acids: CASSLGRYNEQFF. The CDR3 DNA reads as TGTGCCAGCAGCTTAGGTAGATACAATGAGCAGTTCTTC.

The CDR3 region has the DNA TGCAGCGTCACGGGACAGGGAGGGTCCTACGAGCAGTACTTC. Translated: CSVTGQGGSYEQYF. V usage is TRBV29-1 and J usage is TRBJ2-7; 9 nucleotides line up with TRBD1. This CDR3 has 14 amino acids. V lost 6 bases and J lost 1; bases outside the gene matches: 7. Germline lookup yields CDR1 SQVTM and CDR2 ANQGSEA.

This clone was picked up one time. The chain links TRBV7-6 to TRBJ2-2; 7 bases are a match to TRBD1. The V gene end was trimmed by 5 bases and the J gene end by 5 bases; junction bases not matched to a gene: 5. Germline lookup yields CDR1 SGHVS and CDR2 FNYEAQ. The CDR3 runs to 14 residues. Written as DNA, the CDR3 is TGTGCCAGCAGCGCCGGGACAGCAACCGGGGAGCTGTTTTTT. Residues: CASSAGTATGELFF. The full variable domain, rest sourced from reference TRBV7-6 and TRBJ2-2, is GAGVSQSPRYKVTKRGQDVALRCDPISGHVSLYWYRQALGQGPEFLTYFNYEAQQDKSGLPNDRFSAERPEGSISTLTIQRTEQRDSAMYRCASSAGTATGELFFGEGSRLTVL.

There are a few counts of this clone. DNA of the CDR3: TGTGCCAGCAGCCAAGGTGGGACGACCTACAATGAGCAGTTCTTC. Its translation is CASSQGGTTYNEQFF. The chain joins TRBV14 to TRBJ2-1; the D call may be TRBD1 or TRBD2 (5 bases each). V was trimmed by 1 base and J by 2 bases, leaving 9 bases between them. The CDR3 has 15 amino acids. CDR1 is SGHDN, CDR2 FVKESK, per germline.

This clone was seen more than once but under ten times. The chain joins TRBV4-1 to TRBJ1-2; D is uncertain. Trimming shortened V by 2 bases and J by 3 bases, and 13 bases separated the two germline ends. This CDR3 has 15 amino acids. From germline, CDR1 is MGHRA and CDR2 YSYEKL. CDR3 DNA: TGCGCCAGCAGCCAATCGATAGGGAGGGACTATGGCTACACCTTC. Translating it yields CASSQSIGRDYGYTF.

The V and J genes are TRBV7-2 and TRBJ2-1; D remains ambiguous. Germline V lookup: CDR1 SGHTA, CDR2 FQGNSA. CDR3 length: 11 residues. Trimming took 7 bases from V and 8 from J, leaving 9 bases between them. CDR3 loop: CASNSGHEQFF. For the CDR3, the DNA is TGTGCCAGCAACTCCGGGCATGAGCAGTTCTTC. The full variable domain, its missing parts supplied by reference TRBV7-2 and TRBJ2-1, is GAGVSQSPSNKVTEKGKDVELRCDPISGHTALYWYRQSLGQGLEFLIYFQGNSAPDKSGLPSDRFSAERTGGSVSTLTIQRTQQEDSAVYLCASNSGHEQFFGPGTRLTVL.

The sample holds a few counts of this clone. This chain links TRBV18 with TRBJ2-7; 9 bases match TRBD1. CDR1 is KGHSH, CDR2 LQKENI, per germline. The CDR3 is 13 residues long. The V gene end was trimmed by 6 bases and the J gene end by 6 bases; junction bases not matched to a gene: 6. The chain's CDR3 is CASSRTGAGEQYV. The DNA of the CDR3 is TGTGCCAGCTCCCGGACAGGGGCTGGCGAGCAGTACGTC.

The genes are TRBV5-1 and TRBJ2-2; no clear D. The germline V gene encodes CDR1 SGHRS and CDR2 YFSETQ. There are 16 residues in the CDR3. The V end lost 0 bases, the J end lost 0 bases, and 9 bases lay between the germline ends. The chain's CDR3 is CASSLAGTPNTGELFF. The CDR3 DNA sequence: TGCGCCAGCAGCTTGGCCGGAACACCGAACACCGGGGAGCTGTTTTTT.

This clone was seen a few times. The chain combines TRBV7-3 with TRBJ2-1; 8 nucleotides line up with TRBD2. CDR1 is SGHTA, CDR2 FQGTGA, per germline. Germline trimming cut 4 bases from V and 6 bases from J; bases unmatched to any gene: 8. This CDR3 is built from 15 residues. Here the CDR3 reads CASSSTGTRSNEQFF. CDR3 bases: TGTGCCAGCAGCTCGACCGGGACTAGAAGCAATGAGCAGTTCTTC.

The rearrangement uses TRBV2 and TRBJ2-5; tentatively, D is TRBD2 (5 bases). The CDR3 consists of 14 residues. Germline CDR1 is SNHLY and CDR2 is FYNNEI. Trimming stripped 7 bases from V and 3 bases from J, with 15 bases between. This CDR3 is CASTPGRGKETQYF. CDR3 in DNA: TGTGCCAGCACCCCGGGTCGGGGTAAAGAGACCCAGTACTTC.

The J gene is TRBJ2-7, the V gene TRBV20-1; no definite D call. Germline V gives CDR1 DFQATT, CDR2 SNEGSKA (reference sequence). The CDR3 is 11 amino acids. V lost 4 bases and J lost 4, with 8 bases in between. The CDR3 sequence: CSANNRYEQYF. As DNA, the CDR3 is TGCAGTGCTAACAACAGATACGAGCAGTACTTC.

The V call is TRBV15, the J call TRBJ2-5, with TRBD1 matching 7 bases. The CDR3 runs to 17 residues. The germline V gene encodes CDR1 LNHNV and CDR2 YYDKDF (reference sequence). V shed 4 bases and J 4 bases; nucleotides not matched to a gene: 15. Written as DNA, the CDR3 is TGTGCCACCAGCACGGAAAAGACAGGGAGATACCTAGAGACCCAGTACTTC. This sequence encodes CATSTEKTGRYLETQYF.

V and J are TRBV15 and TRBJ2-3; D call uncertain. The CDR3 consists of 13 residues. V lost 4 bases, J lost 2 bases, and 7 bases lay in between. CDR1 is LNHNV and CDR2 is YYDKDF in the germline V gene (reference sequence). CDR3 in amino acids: CATSIGVTDTQYF. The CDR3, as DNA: TGTGCCACCAGCATTGGCGTCACAGATACGCAGTATTTT.

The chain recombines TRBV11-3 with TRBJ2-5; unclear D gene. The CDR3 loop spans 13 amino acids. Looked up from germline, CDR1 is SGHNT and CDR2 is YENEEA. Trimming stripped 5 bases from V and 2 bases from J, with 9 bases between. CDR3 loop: CASSALGQETQYF. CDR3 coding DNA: TGTGCCAGCAGCGCCTTGGGGCAAGAGACCCAGTACTTC.